This T cell receptor (beta chain) was identified in a study of blood T cells in healthy people across ages. As to this clonotype: Compared with germline, one end of the junction differs, possibly owing to a read error.

Donors gave around 10 milliliters of peripheral blood apiece. The CDR3 consists of 17 residues. In germline, CDR1 is LGHNA, CDR2 YSLEER. Primers used in a second PCR of roughly 7 to 12 cycles were a sample-barcoded 5' primer and a J-beta primer mix. From the 5' RACE reads, TCRdb called clonotypes with MiXCR, one entry per CDR3 protein. In the table there are fewer than 900,000 distinct CDR3 sequences, approximately 49% of which are singletons. The sequence derives from a woman aged 60 to 75 in good health. Sequences were obtained from blood. The chain uses TRBV4-3 and TRBJ2-7; 11 positions agree with TRBD2. CDR3 loop: CASSQEVIAGGSYVQYF. The DNA for the CDR3 is TGCGCCAGCAGCCAAGAGGTAATAGCGGGAGGGTCCTACGTGCAGTACTTC.